The rows below give T cell receptor beta chains drawn from one sample of a study of T cell changes during pregnancy in multiple sclerosis. Profiled with immunoSEQ multiplex PCR; TCRdb holds only in-frame clones, not every one. The profile shows 70,000 to 80,000 clones, 88% of them singletons. The material sequenced was peripheral blood, taken before pregnancy. The receptor set was obtained from a female donor with multiple sclerosis, enrolled in a pregnancy study. The CDR3 runs from the conserved cysteine through the conserved F or W. The order of the fields is J gene, D gene, V gene, clone size, CDR3 DNA, CDR3 protein. The D gene is left open where the match is weak. The size entry is marked missing in some rows and otherwise reads once, few, many or a size class.

j_call: TRBJ1-4
d_call: .
v_call: TRBV7-8
clone_size: .
cdr3_nt: TGTGCCAGCAGCCCCCTAGGCAGGGCCCGGGGGGAGGTTGAAAAACTGTTTTTT
cdr3_aa: CASSPLGRARGEVEKLFF

j_call: TRBJ1-4
d_call: TRBD1
v_call: TRBV7-9
clone_size: .
cdr3_nt: TGTGCCAGCAGCTTAGGCGCCGGGACAGTAAATGAAAAACTGTTTTTT
cdr3_aa: CASSLGAGTVNEKLFF

j_call: TRBJ1-4
d_call: .
v_call: TRBV18
clone_size: once
cdr3_nt: TGTGCCAGCTCACCGGTCCAGTTTGAAAAACTGTTTTTT
cdr3_aa: CASSPVQFEKLFF

j_call: TRBJ2-2
d_call: .
v_call: TRBV19
clone_size: .
cdr3_nt: TGTGCCAGTAGTATAACCGGTGGGGCGGGGACCGGGGAGCTGTTTTTT
cdr3_aa: CASSITGGAGTGELFF

j_call: TRBJ1-4
d_call: TRBD1
v_call: TRBV18
clone_size: .
cdr3_nt: TGTGCCAGCTCACTTTACCAGTTAGGGGGCGCGTCTGAAAAACTGTTTTTT
cdr3_aa: CASSLYQLGGASEKLFF

j_call: TRBJ2-4
d_call: .
v_call: TRBV28
clone_size: .
cdr3_nt: TGTGCCCCCCACTCAGGGAGGGCCAAAAACATTCAGTACTTC
cdr3_aa: CAPHSGRAKNIQYF

j_call: TRBJ2-4
d_call: .
v_call: TRBV5-5
clone_size: .
cdr3_nt: TGTGTCAGCAGCCGGTCAGGGGCCAAAAACATTCAGTACTTC
cdr3_aa: CVSSRSGAKNIQYF

j_call: TRBJ2-2
d_call: .
v_call: TRBV7-2
clone_size: .
cdr3_nt: TGTGCCAGCAGCTTACCGGGTGGAGTGAACACCGGGGAGCTGTTTTTT
cdr3_aa: CASSLPGGVNTGELFF

j_call: TRBJ1-1
d_call: TRBD1
v_call: TRBV6-5
clone_size: .
cdr3_nt: TGTGCCAGCAGCTCAGGACAGGGAAGGACTGAAGCTTTCTTT
cdr3_aa: CASSSGQGRTEAFF

j_call: TRBJ2-2
d_call: TRBD2
v_call: TRBV4-2
clone_size: .
cdr3_nt: TGTGCCAGCAGCCAAGATCCCTCCAGCGGGAGGGCCGGGGAGCTGTTTTTT
cdr3_aa: CASSQDPSSGRAGELFF

j_call: TRBJ2-1
d_call: TRBD2
v_call: TRBV2
clone_size: once
cdr3_nt: TGTGCCGGTTTAGCGGGAGGTTACAATGAGCAGTTCTTC
cdr3_aa: CAGLAGGYNEQFF

j_call: TRBJ2-5
d_call: TRBD1
v_call: TRBV29-1
clone_size: .
cdr3_nt: TGCAGCGTGATCGAACTGGCGGGACAGGGAAACCAAGAGACCCAGTACTTC
cdr3_aa: CSVIELAGQGNQETQYF

j_call: TRBJ2-7
d_call: TRBD1
v_call: TRBV25-1
clone_size: .
cdr3_nt: TGTGCCAGCCCTCACAGGGGTATCTACGAGCAGTACTTC
cdr3_aa: CASPHRGIYEQYF

j_call: TRBJ1-2
d_call: TRBD1
v_call: TRBV7-9
clone_size: .
cdr3_nt: TGTGCCACCCTCGAGTGGGACAGCTCCTATGGCTACACCTTC
cdr3_aa: CATLEWDSSYGYTF

j_call: TRBJ1-2
d_call: .
v_call: TRBV6-5
clone_size: .
cdr3_nt: TGTGCCAGCAGTGGAAAGCAGGGAGGATCTGGCTACACCTTC
cdr3_aa: CASSGKQGGSGYTF

j_call: TRBJ2-7
d_call: TRBD2
v_call: TRBV5-1
clone_size: .
cdr3_nt: TGCGCCAGCAGCTTGGCGGGGGGGGACGAGCAGTACTTC
cdr3_aa: CASSLAGGDEQYF

j_call: TRBJ2-1
d_call: TRBD1
v_call: TRBV7-2
clone_size: once
cdr3_nt: TGTGCCAGCAGCTTAGCGCTGACAGGCTCAGGGGGCAATGAGCAGTTCTTC
cdr3_aa: CASSLALTGSGGNEQFF

j_call: TRBJ1-4
d_call: TRBD1
v_call: TRBV7-9
clone_size: .
cdr3_nt: TGTGCCAGCGCCGGGACAGGACTCCAAAATGAAAAACTGTTTTTT
cdr3_aa: CASAGTGLQNEKLFF

j_call: TRBJ2-5
d_call: .
v_call: TRBV19
clone_size: .
cdr3_nt: TGTGCCAGTAGTGTAATCACGGGAACAGAGACCCAGTACTTC
cdr3_aa: CASSVITGTETQYF

j_call: TRBJ2-3
d_call: .
v_call: TRBV4-2
clone_size: .
cdr3_nt: TGTGCCAGCAGCCAAGAATGGACTACCACAGATACGCAGTATTTT
cdr3_aa: CASSQEWTTTDTQYF

j_call: TRBJ1-4
d_call: .
v_call: TRBV9
clone_size: .
cdr3_nt: TGTGCCAGCAGCGTCTACAGCGGTGCAACTAATGAAAAACTGTTTTTT
cdr3_aa: CASSVYSGATNEKLFF

j_call: TRBJ1-2
d_call: TRBD1
v_call: TRBV6-1
clone_size: .
cdr3_nt: TGTGCCAGCAGTGAATGGCAGGGGGGCGATTATGGCTACACCTTC
cdr3_aa: CASSEWQGGDYGYTF

j_call: TRBJ1-2
d_call: .
v_call: TRBV6-5
clone_size: .
cdr3_nt: TGTGCCAGCAGAGGTACAGACTATGGCTACACCTTC
cdr3_aa: CASRGTDYGYTF

j_call: TRBJ2-2
d_call: .
v_call: TRBV29-1
clone_size: .
cdr3_nt: TGCAGCGTGGTGACAGGAAGGACCGGGGAGCTGTTTTTT
cdr3_aa: CSVVTGRTGELFF

j_call: TRBJ1-4
d_call: .
v_call: TRBV7-9
clone_size: .
cdr3_nt: TGTGCCAGCAGGAAGGGGAATCCGAATCCGGGTAATGAAAAACTGTTTTTT
cdr3_aa: CASRKGNPNPGNEKLFF

j_call: TRBJ2-5
d_call: .
v_call: TRBV7-9
clone_size: .
cdr3_nt: TGTGCCAGCAGCCACCAGACGCTAGCGGAGACCCAGTACTTC
cdr3_aa: CASSHQTLAETQYF

j_call: TRBJ1-6
d_call: .
v_call: TRBV4-3
clone_size: .
cdr3_nt: TGCGCCAGCAGCTTCCGGGAGAGGGATCGTTTACCCCTCCACTTT
cdr3_aa: CASSFRERDRLPLHF